The 24 T cell receptor beta chains listed next were all sequenced from one sample in a study of patients and donors after allogeneic stem cell transplantation. From the RT-PCR reads, TCRdb called clonotypes with MiXCR, one entry per CDR3 protein. This repertoire shows roughly 940,000 distinct CDR3 sequences, roughly 18% found once; its top ten account for 5% to 6.5%. The sample comprised blood, either unsorted or a sorted T cell fraction (not recorded which). The receptors here all came from a human donor who was either an allogeneic HSCT recipient or a stem cell or donor lymphocyte infusion donor (not recorded which). It is not recorded whose cells these are; they may come from a transplant donor.

This clonotype was picked up one time. The chain links TRBV19 to TRBJ1-2; D unclear. V was shortened by 2 bases and J by 7 bases, with 17 bases between the two germline ends. Looked up from germline, CDR1 is LNHDA and CDR2 is SQIVND (reference sequence). CDR3 length: 15 residues. This CDR3 reads CASSIFATQTPGYTF. The CDR3, as DNA: TGTGCCAGTAGTATATTCGCGACTCAAACTCCTGGCTACACCTTC.

The sample holds a few counts of this clonotype. The CDR3, as DNA: TGTGCCAGCAGTGCTACGTGGGACACTGAAGCTTTCTTT. This encodes CASSATWDTEAFF. This chain uses TRBV6-1 with TRBJ1-1; D uncertain. There are 13 residues in the CDR3. Germline V gives CDR1 MNHNS, CDR2 SASEGT. The ends were cut back, 4 bases at V and 3 bases at J, with 9 bases in the middle.

CDR3: CASSQEGGGEQFF. The CDR3 nucleotides read TGTGCCAGCAGCCAGGAAGGGGGAGGCGAGCAGTTCTTC. The chain employs TRBV7-9 and TRBJ2-1; D could derive from TRBD1 or TRBD2 (6 bases each). In germline, CDR1 is SEHNR, CDR2 FQNEAQ (reference sequence). V was shortened by 5 bases and J by 10 bases, with 15 bases between the two germline ends. This CDR3 is built from 13 residues.

The chain recombines TRBV10-3 with TRBJ2-7; 9 nucleotides align to TRBD1. Per the germline V gene, CDR1 is ENHRY and CDR2 is SYGVKD. The CDR3 length is 13 residues. The ends lost 10 bases at V and 3 bases at J; junction bases unmatched: 7. The CDR3 sequence: CATNRDRDYEQYF. CDR3 bases: TGTGCCACCAACCGGGACAGGGACTACGAGCAGTACTTC.

This clonotype was seen more than once but under ten times. V is TRBV5-1 and J is TRBJ1-1; TRBD1 matches 9 bases. Germline CDR1 and CDR2: SGHRS and YFSETQ. With 4 bases clipped from V and 11 bases from J, the junction kept 15 bases outside the gene matches. The CDR3 covers 15 residues. The CDR3 sequence is CASSIQRTGAAPAFF. The CDR3 nucleotides are TGCGCCAGCAGCATACAAAGGACAGGGGCCGCTCCTGCTTTCTTT.

In its sample, this clonotype was seen a few times. The chain carries TRBV11-3 and TRBJ2-2; TRBD2 is a possible D gene (6 bases). The CDR3 extends over 15 amino acids. The ends were cut back, 5 bases at V and 4 bases at J, with 14 bases in the middle. Per the germline V gene, CDR1 is SGHNT and CDR2 is YENEEA. The chain's CDR3 is CASSPWGVGTGELFF. The CDR3 DNA reads as TGTGCCAGCAGCCCCTGGGGGGTGGGCACCGGGGAGCTGTTTTTT.

The chain employs TRBV9 and TRBJ2-2, with D perhaps TRBD1 (5 bases). The CDR3 spans 14 residues. V was pared by 6 bases and J by 0 bases, with 9 bases between. The V gene's germline CDR1 is SGDLS and CDR2 YYNGEE. CDR3 in amino acids: CASNKGTNTGELFF. The CDR3 DNA follows: TGTGCCAGCAATAAGGGGACGAACACCGGGGAGCTGTTTTTT.

The chain employs TRBV4-1 and TRBJ2-5; unclear D gene. The CDR3 runs to 16 residues. Germline-derived CDR1 and CDR2 are MGHRA and YSYEKL. V was cut by 4 bases and J by 2 bases, with 17 bases left in between. The CDR3 DNA reads TGCGCCAGCAGCCCCTACCCCGGCCAGGCGCAAGAGACCCAGTACTTC. Translated: CASSPYPGQAQETQYF.

This chain links TRBV12-3 or TRBV12-4 with TRBJ1-2, with 9 bases aligning to TRBD1. There are 13 residues in the CDR3. With V trimmed by 5 bases and J by 6 bases, 4 bases remained unmatched. The CDR3 sequence is CASSQNRGHGYTF. The CDR3 DNA follows: TGTGCCAGCAGTCAGAACAGGGGGCATGGCTACACCTTC.

J is TRBJ1-1 and V is TRBV5-6, with 8 bases aligning to TRBD1. CDR1 SGHDT and CDR2 YYEEEE come from the germline V gene. The CDR3 has 17 amino acids. V was clipped by 0 bases and J by 0 bases; unmatched bases: 7. The CDR3 loop reads CASSLGQGALMNTEAFF. CDR3 bases: TGTGCCAGCAGCTTGGGGCAGGGGGCCCTAATGAACACTGAAGCTTTCTTT.

V usage is TRBV4-2 and J usage is TRBJ1-6; no definite D call. The CDR3 is made up of 15 amino acids. Deletions cut 3 bases from V and 7 bases from J, with 13 bases between. CDR1 and CDR2 (germline): LGHNA, YNFKEQ. The CDR3 spells CASSHRPAPNSPLHF. The CDR3 DNA sequence: TGTGCCAGCAGCCACCGGCCAGCCCCGAATTCACCCCTCCACTTT.

This clonotype appeared a few times. This chain's CDR3 is CSASLLVASGKDEQFF. The CDR3, as DNA: TGCAGTGCCTCCCTCCTGGTGGCTAGCGGGAAAGATGAGCAGTTCTTC. The chain couples TRBV20-1 to TRBJ2-1, with 9 bases fitting TRBD2. The CDR3 has 16 amino acids. With 6 bases clipped from V and 8 bases from J, the junction kept 17 bases outside the gene matches. The germline V gene has CDR1 DFQATT and CDR2 SNEGSKA (reference sequence).

In DNA, the CDR3 is TGTGCCAGCAGCGGGACGCTTAATTCACCCCTCCACTTT. It specifies CASSGTLNSPLHF. The chain has TRBV25-1 and TRBJ1-6, with D perhaps TRBD1 (5 bases). Trimming cost V 6 bases and J 6 bases, with 9 bases left between them. CDR3 length equals 13 residues. CDR1 and CDR2 from the germline V gene are MGHDK and SYGVNS.

This clonotype was seen a few times. J is TRBJ2-5 and V is TRBV4-2, with 7 bases matching TRBD2. The CDR3 length is 17 residues. Germline loops: CDR1 LGHNA, CDR2 YNFKEQ. V trimming: 6 bases; J trimming: 1 base; junction bases outside the gene matches: 14. The CDR3 nucleotides are TGTGCCAGCAGTCCTTTTGAGCGGGGCGCACTCCAAGAGACCCAGTACTTC. Translating it yields CASSPFERGALQETQYF.

The sample holds a few counts of this clonotype. The chain couples TRBV6-1 to TRBJ1-1; D may be TRBD1 (5 bases). The CDR3 is made up of 15 amino acids. The germline V and J ends were trimmed by 6 bases and 6 bases, with 20 bases remaining between them. Germline values: CDR1 MNHNS, CDR2 SASEGT. The CDR3 DNA follows: TGTGCCAGCAGACGACAGAAAGTACTTGACCCTGAAGCTTTCTTT. Translating gives CASRRQKVLDPEAFF.

This clonotype was seen a handful of times. The chain joins TRBV29-1 to TRBJ2-7, with D tentatively TRBD2 (6 bases). Germline V gene sequence: CDR1 SQVTM, CDR2 ANQGSEA. The V end lost 3 bases, the J end lost 5 bases, and 11 bases lay between the germline ends. This CDR3 spans 12 amino acids. CDR3 region: CSVDGGPHEQYF. The CDR3 DNA reads as TGCAGCGTTGACGGGGGACCCCACGAGCAGTACTTC.

This clonotype was seen only a few times. The CDR3 DNA reads TGCGCCAGCAGCCGGGGCGCTAGCGGGGGAAACACCGGGGAGCTGTTTTTT. Residues: CASSRGASGGNTGELFF. The chain combines TRBV4-3 with TRBJ2-2, with 10 bases lining up with TRBD2. Germline-derived CDR1 and CDR2 are LGHNA and YSLEER. The length of the CDR3 is 17 residues. Trimming cost V 4 bases and J 2 bases; bases outside gene matches: 7.

This clonotype was seen more than once but under ten times. The V and J genes are TRBV3-1 and TRBJ1-3; TRBD1 agrees at 7 bases. There are 17 residues in the CDR3. In germline, CDR1 is LGHDT, CDR2 YNNKEL (reference sequence). The J segment lost 0 bases and the V segment lost 6 bases, leaving 11 bases of the junction unmatched. CDR3 sequence reads: CASSTDRALYSGNTIYF. The CDR3 bases are TGTGCCAGCAGTACTGACAGGGCCCTTTACTCTGGAAACACCATATATTTT.

The V and J genes are TRBV21-1 and TRBJ1-4; no DNA check was done on the table's D call, TRBD1. TRBV21-1 is assigned pseudogene status. The CDR3 spans 14 residues. The CDR3 spells CANRAAPLDEKLFF. CDR3 bases: TGTGCCAACCGGGCCGCCCCCCTGGATGAAAAACTGTTTTTT.

This clonotype has a handful of counts. The CDR3 spells CASSFQRGHLPPQFF. The DNA of the CDR3 is TGTGCCAGCAGCTTCCAGCGGGGACACCTTCCCCCCCAGTTCTTC. The gene calls are TRBV5-4 and TRBJ2-1; D is possibly TRBD2 (7 bases). The CDR3 sequence is 15 residues long. CDR1 SGHNT and CDR2 YYREEE come from the germline V gene (reference sequence). The ends were cut back, 2 bases at V and 13 bases at J, with 22 bases in the middle.

This clonotype showed up just a few times. The chain couples TRBV21-1 to TRBJ2-1; whether TRBD2, the table's D call, matches the DNA was not checked. TRBV21-1 is labeled a pseudogene. The CDR3 has 17 amino acids. CDR3 sequence: CASTQGGGTSSYNEQFF. In DNA, the CDR3 is TGTGCCAGCACCCAGGGAGGGGGGACTAGCTCCTACAATGAGCAGTTCTTC.

The chain couples TRBV20-1 to TRBJ2-7; unclear D gene. Germline CDR1 DFQATT, CDR2 SNEGSKA (reference sequence). Deletions cut 6 bases from V and 5 bases from J, with 8 bases between. The CDR3 sequence is 10 residues long. CDR3 residues: CSARTDEQYF. Written as DNA, the CDR3 is TGCAGTGCCCGGACGGACGAGCAGTACTTC.

This clonotype came up many times. V usage is TRBV10-3 and J usage is TRBJ1-2; D call uncertain. Germline CDR1 and CDR2: ENHRY and SYGVKD. The V gene lost 2 bases and the J gene lost 7 bases, with 8 bases spanning the gap. The CDR3 totals 12 residues. The CDR3: CAISEPKGGYTF. The CDR3 nucleotides are TGTGCCATCAGTGAGCCGAAAGGTGGCTACACCTTC.

The chain uses TRBV6-2 or TRBV6-3 and TRBJ1-5, with 7 bases fitting TRBD1. Per germline, CDR1 MNHEY and CDR2 SVGEGT. V shed 0 bases, J shed 3 bases, and the junction held 8 bases outside the gene matches. The CDR3 sequence is 17 residues long. CDR3 region: CASSYSRGPHPNQPQHF. CDR3 nucleotide sequence: TGTGCCAGCAGTTACTCGAGGGGGCCCCACCCCAATCAGCCCCAGCATTTT.